The 31 T cell receptor beta chains presented below share a single source sample, sequenced in a study of T cells in Graves' hyperthyroidism and ophthalmopathy. The source material, RNA transcripts, was used to amplify TCR beta CDR3 regions. The study used the HTBI primer set for a first-round RT-PCR of the TCR CDR3. TCRdb passed the multiplex PCR reads through MiXCR, listing each CDR3 protein once. This table holds 45,000 or so distinct CDR3 sequences, 49% found once. Sequencing input: peripheral blood or thyroid tissue (not recorded which). The receptors here all came from a woman aged 50 to 60 with Graves' hyperthyroidism.

This clonotype occurred a few times. The J gene is TRBJ2-5, the V gene TRBV7-9; 7 nucleotides match TRBD1. The V gene's germline CDR1 is SEHNR and CDR2 FQNEAQ (reference sequence). The CDR3 is made up of 15 amino acids. The J segment lost 9 bases and the V segment lost 4 bases, leaving 14 bases of the junction unmatched. CDR3 protein: CASSSTGPGNQPQYF. For the CDR3, the DNA is TGTGCCAGCAGCTCGACAGGGCCTGGCAATCAGCCCCAGTACTTC.

The gene calls are TRBV6-4 and TRBJ2-3; D gene unclear. The germline V gene has CDR1 MRHNA and CDR2 SNTAGT. The V gene lost 0 bases and the J gene lost 0 bases, with 10 bases spanning the gap. There are 16 residues in the CDR3. The CDR3 nucleotides read TGTGCCAGCAGTGACTCGGCGACGACGAGCACAGATACGCAGTATTTT. This sequence encodes CASSDSATTSTDTQYF.

This clonotype was picked up one time. This rearrangement joins TRBV19 to TRBJ1-1; TRBD1 is a possible D gene (6 bases). In germline, CDR1 is LNHDA, CDR2 SQIVND (reference sequence). The CDR3 runs 15 residues. V was pared by 6 bases and J by 5 bases, with 19 bases between. The CDR3, as DNA: TGTGCCAGTAGACGGTCAGGGGAGGGGGTGACTGAAGCTTTCTTT. This codes for CASRRSGEGVTEAFF.

The J gene is TRBJ1-6, the V gene TRBV2; D may be TRBD1 (6 bases). Germline loops: CDR1 SNHLY, CDR2 FYNNEI. V lost 6 bases, J lost 8 bases, and 14 bases lay in between. CDR3 length equals 14 residues. CDR3 bases: TGTGCCAGCAGCGTAGGGGGGTTCGATTCACCCCTCCACTTT. Translation gives CASSVGGFDSPLHF.

This clonotype has a single count. CDR3 in DNA: TGTGCCCATTCCCAGGGCGGGACAGGGGGCTACGAGCAGTACTTC. Protein: CAHSQGGTGGYEQYF. V and J are TRBV10-3 and TRBJ2-7; 11 positions match TRBD1. The V and J ends lost 11 bases and 3 bases, in that order; junction bases with no gene match: 12. The length of the CDR3 is 15 residues. CDR1 and CDR2 from the germline V gene are ENHRY and SYGVKD.

This clonotype was observed many times. The J gene is TRBJ2-5, the V gene TRBV7-9; weak D call: TRBD1 (5 bases). This CDR3 has 13 residues. Looked up from germline, CDR1 is SEHNR and CDR2 is FQNEAQ (reference sequence). Trimming took 1 base from V and 5 from J, leaving 8 bases between them. The CDR3 protein is CASSLVGAETQYF. CDR3 DNA: TGTGCCAGCAGCTTAGTAGGGGCGGAGACCCAGTACTTC.

This clonotype was seen many times. The genes are TRBV29-1 and TRBJ1-2; 7 nucleotides agree with TRBD1. The V and J ends lost 4 bases and 3 bases, in that order; junction bases with no gene match: 2. Germline V gives CDR1 SQVTM, CDR2 ANQGSEA. This CDR3 has 12 amino acids. The CDR3 reads CSVGQGDYGYTF. In DNA form, the CDR3 reads TGCAGCGTTGGACAGGGAGACTATGGCTACACCTTC.

This CDR3 reads CASSLGRVGPYEQYF. The CDR3 DNA reads TGTGCCAGCAGCTTAGGACGGGTGGGTCCCTACGAGCAGTACTTC. This chain connects TRBV7-8 to TRBJ2-7; D remains unclear. Trimming cost V 1 base and J 2 bases, with 12 bases left between them. The CDR3 covers 15 residues. In germline, CDR1 is SGHVS, CDR2 FQNEAQ.

This clonotype appeared many times. The gene calls are TRBV7-2 and TRBJ1-3, with 8 bases fitting TRBD1. CDR1 and CDR2 (germline): SGHTA, FQGNSA. V was clipped by 0 bases and J by 4 bases; unmatched bases: 5. The length of the CDR3 is 16 residues. The CDR3: CASSLAQGATGNTIYF. Written as DNA, the CDR3 is TGTGCCAGCAGCTTAGCGCAGGGGGCCACAGGAAACACCATATATTTT.

The gene calls are TRBV7-2 and TRBJ2-7; D is unresolved. The ends were cut back, 3 bases at V and 2 bases at J, with 14 bases in the middle. This CDR3 has 15 residues. Germline V gives CDR1 SGHTA, CDR2 FQGNSA. This CDR3 is CASSLLRTSPYEQYF. CDR3 nucleotides: TGTGCCAGCAGCTTGCTCCGGACCTCACCCTACGAGCAGTACTTC.

This clonotype was seen repeatedly, ten times or more. The chain combines TRBV20-1 with TRBJ1-2; 7 nucleotides line up with TRBD1. Germline V gene sequence: CDR1 DFQATT, CDR2 SNEGSKA (reference sequence). The CDR3 has 13 residues. The junction had 7 bases not matched to a gene; V was cut back by 5 bases and J by 4 bases. Written as DNA, the CDR3 is TGCAGTGCTGGCTCAGGACAGGTCTATGGCTACACCTTC. It codes for CSAGSGQVYGYTF.

A remark on this clonotype: Germline is not matched at one junction end, which may reflect a read error. CDR3 sequence reads: CASSATDGASGNTTYF. CDR3 sequence (DNA): TGTGCCAGCAGCGCAACGGACGGAGCCTCTGGAAACACCACATATTTT. The V gene is TRBV9, the J gene TRBJ1-3; D uncertain. The CDR3 runs 16 residues. Looked up from germline, CDR1 is SGDLS and CDR2 is YYNGEE. The variable domain in full, completed from reference TRBV9 and TRBJ1-3, reads DSGVTQTPKHLITATGQRVTLRCSPRSGDLSVYWYQQSLDQGLQFLIQYYNGEERAKGNILERFSAQQFPDLHSELNLSSLELGDSALYFCASSATDGASGNTTYFGEGSWLTVV.

Remarks on this clonotype: No conserved phenylalanine or tryptophan ends this CDR3, so it is likely a read error. The CDR3 DNA sequence: TGCAGTGCTAGAGACCCCGGGACGGTGAACACTGAAGCTTTCCTT. Translation gives CSARDPGTVNTEAFL. The chain joins TRBV20-1 to TRBJ1-1, with D possibly matching TRBD1 (5 bases). Trimming took off 0 bases at V and 0 bases at J, with 11 bases between the two ends. CDR3 length equals 15 residues. Germline V CDR1 and CDR2: DFQATT, SNEGSKA (reference sequence).

J is TRBJ1-5 and V is TRBV7-3; possibly TRBD1 for D (5 bases). The ends were cut back, 3 bases at V and 7 bases at J, with 16 bases in the middle. CDR3 length equals 15 residues. Germline values: CDR1 SGHTA, CDR2 FQGTGA. As DNA, the CDR3 is TGTGCCAGCAGCTTGGGGTTGGGGGAGACCCAGCCCCAGCATTTT. Its translation: CASSLGLGETQPQHF. Full variable domain (missing parts from reference TRBV7-3 and TRBJ1-5): GAGVSQTPSNKVTEKGKYVELRCDPISGHTALYWYRQSLGQGPEFLIYFQGTGAADDSGLPNDRFFAVRPEGSVSTLKIQRTERGDSAVYLCASSLGLGETQPQHFGDGTRLSIL.

The chain combines TRBV7-2 with TRBJ2-7; D call uncertain. Trimming took 3 bases from V and 7 from J, leaving 7 bases between them. Germline V lookup: CDR1 SGHTA, CDR2 FQGNSA. This CDR3 is 11 amino acids long. CDR3 coding DNA: TGTGCCAGCAGCTTGCAGTGGGAGCAGTACTTC. It codes for CASSLQWEQYF.

This chain connects TRBV6-5 to TRBJ1-6, with no clear D. The CDR3 spans 14 residues. The V end was cut by 9 bases, the J end by 0 bases, with 9 bases between. The germline V gene encodes CDR1 MNHEY and CDR2 SVGAGI. CDR3 nucleotides: TGTGCCAGTGTGATGAGCTCCTATAATTCACCCCTCCACTTT. Translated, it gives CASVMSSYNSPLHF.

The chain links TRBV11-1 to TRBJ2-1; a weak D match, TRBD2 (6 bases). This CDR3 spans 16 amino acids. V was cut by 1 base and J by 0 bases, with 10 bases left in between. Germline V gene sequence: CDR1 SGHAT, CDR2 FQDESV (reference sequence). The CDR3 DNA reads TGTGCCAGCAGCTTAGGTTTGGGGGGCTCCTACAATGAGCAGTTCTTC. Translated, it gives CASSLGLGGSYNEQFF.

Many counts were recorded for this clonotype. The chain employs TRBV5-8 and TRBJ2-6; maybe TRBD1 (6 bases). CDR3 length: 16 amino acids. V was clipped by 7 bases and J by 0 bases, with 14 bases between them. Per germline, CDR1 SGHTS and CDR2 YDEGEE. CDR3 sequence (DNA): TGTGCCAGCCGACCGGGACACCTCTCTGGGGCCAACGTCCTGACTTTC. This sequence encodes CASRPGHLSGANVLTF. The whole variable domain, remainder taken from reference TRBV5-8 and TRBJ2-6, is EAGVTQSPTHLIKTRGQQATLRCSPISGHTSVYWYQQALGLGLQFLLWYDEGEERNRGNFPPRFSGRQFPNYSSELNVNALELEDSALYLCASRPGHLSGANVLTFGAGSRLTVL.

The V gene is TRBV7-9, the J gene TRBJ2-6; 9 bases are a match to TRBD1. The CDR3 spans 18 residues. In germline, CDR1 is SEHNR, CDR2 FQNEAQ (reference sequence). V was clipped by 5 bases and J by 0 bases; unmatched bases: 8. CDR3 residues: CASSQGPGQGSGANVLTF. The CDR3 bases are TGTGCCAGCAGCCAAGGGCCGGGACAGGGCTCTGGGGCCAACGTCCTGACTTTC.

This clonotype came up many times. The J gene is TRBJ2-7, the V gene TRBV10-3, with 8 bases aligning to TRBD1. The CDR3 runs 14 residues. After removal of 6 bases from V and 2 bases from J, the junction contained 6 bases not matched to a gene. The germline V gene has CDR1 ENHRY and CDR2 SYGVKD. CDR3 in amino acids: CAISNRGKAYEQYF. The DNA for the CDR3 is TGTGCCATCAGCAACAGGGGGAAGGCCTACGAGCAGTACTTC.

This clonotype was detected a few times. This sequence joins TRBV7-2 and TRBJ1-2; 7 bases are a match to TRBD1. V trimming: 5 bases; J trimming: 5 bases; junction bases outside the gene matches: 8. Germline V gives CDR1 SGHTA, CDR2 FQGNSA. CDR3 length equals 14 residues. CDR3 in DNA: TGTGCCAGCAGCCCAGGGACAGATCCTTATGGCTACACCTTC. Translated: CASSPGTDPYGYTF.

This clonotype was seen many times. The chain uses TRBV9 and TRBJ2-3, with unresolved D. This CDR3 has 15 amino acids. Looked up from germline, CDR1 is SGDLS and CDR2 is YYNGEE. V lost 7 bases to trimming and J lost 4 bases, with 19 bases between them. The chain's CDR3 is CASSYSDTGADTQYF. CDR3 DNA: TGTGCCAGCTCTTATTCGGATACGGGTGCAGATACGCAGTATTTT.

This clonotype was counted at least ten times. The V call is TRBV7-9, the J call TRBJ1-2; no clear D gene. The CDR3 loop spans 15 amino acids. Between the trimmed V and J ends, which lost 5 bases and 8 bases, there was a span of 21 bases. Germline V gene sequence: CDR1 SEHNR, CDR2 FQNEAQ (reference sequence). The CDR3 region has the DNA TGTGCCAGCAGCGCCCAGACCGGGAGAGGTGGAGGCTACACCTTC. As protein: CASSAQTGRGGGYTF. Combining the CDR3 with reference TRBV7-9 and TRBJ1-2 gives the whole variable domain DTGVSQNPRHKITKRGQNVTFRCDPISEHNRLYWYRQTLGQGPEFLTYFQNEAQLEKSRLLSDRFSAERPKGSFSTLEIQRTEQGDSAMYLCASSAQTGRGGGYTFGSGTRLTVV.

Many counts were recorded for this clonotype. This CDR3 reads CATSGGQVGAGGPYTQYF. In DNA form, the CDR3 reads TGTGCCACCAGTGGTGGTCAGGTCGGAGCGGGAGGGCCTTATACGCAGTATTTT. This rearrangement joins TRBV24-1 to TRBJ2-3; 10 nucleotides line up with TRBD2. CDR3 size: 18 residues. The trim removed 5 bases at V and 7 bases at J, leaving 17 bases unmatched. Germline V lookup: CDR1 KGHDR, CDR2 SFDVKD.

The chain recombines TRBV7-2 with TRBJ2-7, with 15 nucleotides matching TRBD2. CDR3 length: 17 residues. Germline CDR1 is SGHTA and CDR2 is FQGNSA. The V segment lost 3 bases and the J segment 1 base; nucleotides outside the gene matches: 4. The CDR3 nucleotides read TGTGCCAGCAGCTTGGGGGGGACTAGCGGGAGGTCCTACGAGCAGTACTTC. Its translation is CASSLGGTSGRSYEQYF.

This clonotype was seen many times. The chain couples TRBV7-2 to TRBJ2-7, with D perhaps TRBD1 (6 bases). Germline CDR1 SGHTA, CDR2 FQGNSA. V shed 5 bases and J shed 1 base, with 9 bases lying between them. The CDR3 is 13 amino acids. CDR3 in DNA: TGTGCCAGCAGCAACAGGGCTTCCTACGAGCAGTACTTC. Translation gives CASSNRASYEQYF.

The genes are TRBV20-1 and TRBJ2-5; TRBD1 matches 9 bases. This CDR3 region has 14 residues. Germline CDR1 and CDR2: DFQATT and SNEGSKA (reference sequence). Trimming removed 4 bases from V and 5 bases from J; junction bases left unmatched: 8. The CDR3 region is CSATRTGASETQYF. The CDR3 DNA reads as TGCAGTGCTACCCGGACAGGGGCCAGCGAGACCCAGTACTTC.

The CDR3 coding sequence is TGTGCCAGCAGCCAAGATCCGGGCAGCACGAAGGGAGCTTTCTTT. As protein: CASSQDPGSTKGAFF. The rearrangement joins TRBV2 to TRBJ1-1; D uncertain. V was cut by 6 bases and J by 10 bases, with 24 bases left in between. Germline V gene lookup returns CDR1 SNHLY and CDR2 FYNNEI. This CDR3 has 15 amino acids. The full variable domain, completed using reference TRBV2 and TRBJ1-1, is EPEVTQTPSHQVTQMGQEVILRCVPISNHLYFYWYRQILGQKVEFLVSFYNNEISEKSEIFDDQFSVERPDGSNFTLKIRSTKLEDSAMYFCASSQDPGSTKGAFFGQGTRLTVV.

CDR3 coding DNA: TGTGCCAGCAGTGAAGTTCCGGGGTTAACTGAAGCTTTCTTT. This codes for CASSEVPGLTEAFF. The chain is built from TRBV2 and TRBJ1-1; D is unclear. Trimming stripped 1 base from V and 5 bases from J, with 11 bases between. This CDR3 comprises 14 residues. Looked up from germline, CDR1 is SNHLY and CDR2 is FYNNEI.

In regard to this clonotype: At one end, the junction sequence differs from germline, possibly due to a read error. The J gene is TRBJ2-2, the V gene TRBV20-1, with a weak D call TRBD2 (5 bases). The germline V gene encodes CDR1 DFQATT and CDR2 SNEGSKA (reference sequence). The CDR3 extends over 15 amino acids. The CDR3 region is CSASRRGLNTGEPFF. The CDR3 DNA sequence: TGCAGTGCTAGCCGACGAGGCCTGAACACCGGGGAGCCGTTTTTT.

This chain links TRBV7-6 with TRBJ1-3; 11 positions match TRBD1. After removal of 8 bases from V and 1 base from J, the junction contained 1 base not matched to a gene. The CDR3 extends over 14 amino acids. Germline V lookup: CDR1 SGHVS, CDR2 FNYEAQ. The CDR3 loop reads CASGTGGSGNTIYF. CDR3 in DNA: TGTGCCAGCGGGACAGGGGGGTCTGGAAACACCATATATTTT. The full variable domain, with the rest looked up from reference TRBV7-6 and TRBJ1-3, is GAGVSQSPRYKVTKRGQDVALRCDPISGHVSLYWYRQALGQGPEFLTYFNYEAQQDKSGLPNDRFSAERPEGSISTLTIQRTEQRDSAMYRCASGTGGSGNTIYFGEGSWLTVV.